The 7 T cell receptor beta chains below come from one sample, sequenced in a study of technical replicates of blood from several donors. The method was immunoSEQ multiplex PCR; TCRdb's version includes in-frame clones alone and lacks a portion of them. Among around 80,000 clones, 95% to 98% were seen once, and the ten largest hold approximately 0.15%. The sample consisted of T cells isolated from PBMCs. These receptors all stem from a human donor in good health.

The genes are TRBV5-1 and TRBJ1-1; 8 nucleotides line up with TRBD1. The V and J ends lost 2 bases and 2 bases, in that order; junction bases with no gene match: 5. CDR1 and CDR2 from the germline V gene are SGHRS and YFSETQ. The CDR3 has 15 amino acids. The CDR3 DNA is TGCGCCAGCAGCTTCACAGGGGGGTCCAACACTGAAGCTTTCTTT. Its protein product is CASSFTGGSNTEAFF.

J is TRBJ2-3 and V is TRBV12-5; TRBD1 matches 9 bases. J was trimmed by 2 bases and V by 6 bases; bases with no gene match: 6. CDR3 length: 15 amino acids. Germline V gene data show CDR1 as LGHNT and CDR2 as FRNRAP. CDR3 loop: CASGPGQGPTDTQYF. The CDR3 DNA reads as TGTGCTAGTGGCCCGGGACAGGGTCCCACAGATACGCAGTATTTT.

The CDR3 coding sequence is TGCGCCAGCAGCCCGGACAGCTCTGGAAACACCATATATTTT. Encoded protein: CASSPDSSGNTIYF. The V and J genes are TRBV5-1 and TRBJ1-3, with a weak D call TRBD1 (6 bases). CDR1 is SGHRS and CDR2 is YFSETQ in the germline V gene. The V end lost 4 bases, the J end lost 0 bases, and 8 bases lay between the germline ends. The CDR3 extends over 14 amino acids.

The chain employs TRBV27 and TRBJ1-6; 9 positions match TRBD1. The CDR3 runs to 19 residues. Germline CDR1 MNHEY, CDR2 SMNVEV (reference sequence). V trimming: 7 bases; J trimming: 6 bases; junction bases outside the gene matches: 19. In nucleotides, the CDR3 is TGTGCCAGCACTTCGGAGTACGTGGGGGGACAGGGCTTTAATTCACCCCTCCACTTT. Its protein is CASTSEYVGGQGFNSPLHF.

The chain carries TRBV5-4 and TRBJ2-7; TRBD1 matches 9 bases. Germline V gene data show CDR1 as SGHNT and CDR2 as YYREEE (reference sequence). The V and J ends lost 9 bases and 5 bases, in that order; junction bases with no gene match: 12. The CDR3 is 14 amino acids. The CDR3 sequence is CATRGTGNFNEQYF. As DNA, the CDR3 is TGTGCCACGCGCGGGACAGGGAATTTCAACGAGCAGTACTTC.

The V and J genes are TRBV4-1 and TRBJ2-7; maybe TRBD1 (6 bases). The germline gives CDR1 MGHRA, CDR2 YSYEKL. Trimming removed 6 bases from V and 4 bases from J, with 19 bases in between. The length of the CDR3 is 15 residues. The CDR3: CASRLSHRDRYEQYF. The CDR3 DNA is TGCGCCAGCAGACTCTCCCACAGGGATCGGTACGAGCAGTACTTC.

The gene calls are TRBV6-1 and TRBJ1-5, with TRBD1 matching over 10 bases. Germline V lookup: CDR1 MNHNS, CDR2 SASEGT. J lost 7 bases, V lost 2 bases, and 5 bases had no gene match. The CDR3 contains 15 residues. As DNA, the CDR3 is TGTGCCAGCAGTGAACCCGGACAGGGGGGACAGCCCCAGCATTTT. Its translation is CASSEPGQGGQPQHF.